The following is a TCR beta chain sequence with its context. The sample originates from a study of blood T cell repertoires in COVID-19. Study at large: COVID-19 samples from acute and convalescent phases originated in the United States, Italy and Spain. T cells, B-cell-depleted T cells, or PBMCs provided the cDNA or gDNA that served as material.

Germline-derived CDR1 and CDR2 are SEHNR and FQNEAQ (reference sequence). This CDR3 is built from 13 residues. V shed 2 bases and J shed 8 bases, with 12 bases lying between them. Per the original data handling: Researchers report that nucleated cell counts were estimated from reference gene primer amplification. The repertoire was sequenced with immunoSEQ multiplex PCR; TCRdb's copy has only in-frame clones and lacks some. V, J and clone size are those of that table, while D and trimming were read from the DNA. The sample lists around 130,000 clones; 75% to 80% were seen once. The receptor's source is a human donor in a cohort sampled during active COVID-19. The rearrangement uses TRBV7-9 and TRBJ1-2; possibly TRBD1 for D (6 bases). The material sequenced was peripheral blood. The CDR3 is CASSLTQGDGYTF. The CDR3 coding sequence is TGTGCCAGCAGCTTAACACAGGGAGACGGCTACACCTTC.